This T cell receptor beta chain originates from a study of vaccination effects on CD4 cells after COVID-19. Whole-study results and caveats: Long after vaccination, the clones induced by infection and by vaccine shrank markedly in size.

TCRdb's copy holds only in-frame clones and misses some; the assay was immunoSEQ multiplex PCR. The sample carries 17,000 or so clones, about 70% recorded once. Sequencing was preceded by expansion of antigen-specific CD4+ T cells with viral peptide pools in the ViraFEST assay. Investigators separated out CD4+ T cells once about eleven days of culture had passed. The participants, recipients of two vaccine doses, got either BNT162b2 or mRNA-1273. Among the vaccine recipients, none had a prior SARS-CoV-2 infection, and nucleocapsid antibodies were negative. Every well got a few million PBMC, which were grown with about 9.9 IU/ml IL-2 and around 10 ug/ml peptides. This clone is classed as large. Antigen unknown. Per the germline V gene, CDR1 is MNHEY and CDR2 is SVGAGI. With 7 bases clipped from V and 11 bases from J, the junction kept 9 bases outside the gene matches. CDR3 size: 13 residues.

The chain joins TRBV6-5 to TRBJ1-1, with 11 bases identical to TRBD1. This specimen was CD4+ T cells from PBMCs cultured with SARS-CoV-2 spike peptides, taken after COVID-19 vaccination. The TCR was taken from a human donor who received a COVID-19 vaccine. The CDR3 sequence: CASTRDRGDWAFF. The DNA for the CDR3 is TGTGCCAGCACCCGGGACAGGGGGGATTGGGCTTTCTTT.